The clone carrying this TCR beta chain was seen repeatedly, ten times or more. Its antigen is not known. These data originate in a study of CD8 T cells in ankylosing spondylitis. Study findings and constraints: What appeared characteristic of ankylosing spondylitis blood was a TCR beta motif of about eight highly homologous variants.

MiXCR, applied by TCRdb to the 5' RACE reads, yields one record per CDR3 protein. The table records 200,000 to 250,000 distinct CDR3 sequences, approximately 7.6% of them present only once. Germline-derived CDR1 and CDR2 are GTSNPN and SVGIG (reference sequence). The V gene lost 7 bases and the J gene lost 0 bases, with 15 bases spanning the gap. The CDR3 totals 14 residues. The receptor was isolated from a female donor with ankylosing spondylitis or in good health (not recorded which). The rearrangement links TRBV30 to TRBJ1-1; possibly TRBD1 for D (5 bases). What was sequenced was blood, either unsorted or a sorted T cell fraction (not recorded which). The CDR3 region is CALQTTAMNTEAFF. DNA for the CDR3: TGTGCCTTGCAAACGACAGCTATGAACACTGAAGCTTTCTTT.